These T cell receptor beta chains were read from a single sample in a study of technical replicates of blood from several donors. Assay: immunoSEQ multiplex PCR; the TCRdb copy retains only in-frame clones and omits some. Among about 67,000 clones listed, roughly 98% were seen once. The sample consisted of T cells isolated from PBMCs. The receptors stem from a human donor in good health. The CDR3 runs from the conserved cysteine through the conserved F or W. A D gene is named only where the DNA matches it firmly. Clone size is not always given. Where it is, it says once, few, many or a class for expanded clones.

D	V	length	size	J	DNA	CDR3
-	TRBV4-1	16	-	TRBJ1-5	TGCGCCAGCAGCCAAGTTGGGACACCCTTCAATCAGCCCCAGCATTTT	CASSQVGTPFNQPQHF
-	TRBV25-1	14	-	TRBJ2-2	TGTGCCAGCGCCGAGCGGAGCCCGACCGGGGAGCTGTTTTTT	CASAERSPTGELFF
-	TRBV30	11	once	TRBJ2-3	TGTGCCTGGAGACTCACAGATACGCAGTATTTT	CAWRLTDTQYF
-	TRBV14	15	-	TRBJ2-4	TGTGCCAGCAGCGGAGGGGGCCTAGCCAAAAACATTCAGTACTTC	CASSGGGLAKNIQYF
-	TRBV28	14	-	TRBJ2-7	TGTGCGGTCCTCTCCAGCGAAGTCATGGACGAGCAGTACTTC	CAVLSSEVMDEQYF
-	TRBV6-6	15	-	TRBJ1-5	TGTGCCAGCAGTTACCCCGGGGAAGGCAATCAGCCCCAGCATTTT	CASSYPGEGNQPQHF
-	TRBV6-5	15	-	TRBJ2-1	TGTGCCAGCAGTTACGCGAGGGGGCGGGATGGTGAGCAGTTCTTC	CASSYARGRDGEQFF
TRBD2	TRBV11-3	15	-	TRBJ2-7	TGTGCCAGCAGTCTCAGAGGGGAGGGGACCTACGAGCAGTACTTC	CASSLRGEGTYEQYF
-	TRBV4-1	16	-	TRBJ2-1	TGCGCCAGCAGCCAAGATAGCGGGACAGCGGGCCATGAGCAGTTCTTC	CASSQDSGTAGHEQFF
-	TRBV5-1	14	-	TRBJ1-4	TGCGCCAGCAGCTTCGGGGGAGCTAATGAAAAACTGTTTTTT	CASSFGGANEKLFF
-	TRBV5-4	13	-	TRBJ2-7	TGTGCCAGCAGCTTCGACAGGAGCTACGAGCAGTACTTC	CASSFDRSYEQYF
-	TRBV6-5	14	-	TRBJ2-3	TGTGCCAGCAGTTACTCTATTCTCACAGATACGCAGTATTTT	CASSYSILTDTQYF
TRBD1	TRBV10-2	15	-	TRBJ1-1	TGCGCCAGCAGTGAACGGCAGGGGGCCTACACTGAAGCTTTCTTT	CASSERQGAYTEAFF
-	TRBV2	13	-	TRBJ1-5	TGTGCCAGCAGGGACAACGACAGACAGCCCCAGCATTTT	CASRDNDRQPQHF
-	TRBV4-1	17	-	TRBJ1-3	TGCGCCAGCAGCCAAGAAAACAGGTTTTACTCTGGAAACACCATATATTTT	CASSQENRFYSGNTIYF
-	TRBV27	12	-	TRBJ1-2	TGTGCCAGCAGTACGGGGAACTATGGCTACACCTTC	CASSTGNYGYTF
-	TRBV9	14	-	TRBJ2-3	TGTGCCAGCAGCGTAGTCCCCTACACAGATACGCAGTATTTT	CASSVVPYTDTQYF
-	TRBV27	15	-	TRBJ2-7	TGTGCCAGCTCCGAGGTTGGGGGGAGCTCCTACGAGCAGTACTTC	CASSEVGGSSYEQYF
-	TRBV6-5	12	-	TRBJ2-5	TGTGCCAGCAGTTATGGAGGGGAGACCCAGTACTTC	CASSYGGETQYF
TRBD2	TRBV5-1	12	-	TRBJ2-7	TGCGCCAGCAGCTTGGGGGAGGGACGTAGGTACTTC	CASSLGEGRRYF
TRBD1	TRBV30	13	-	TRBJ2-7	TGTGCCTGGGGGACAGGGGGGTTCGGTGAGCAGTACTTC	CAWGTGGFGEQYF
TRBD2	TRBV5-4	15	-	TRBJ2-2	TGTGCCAGCAGAACTAGCGGGGGGAACACCGGGGAGCTGTTTTTT	CASRTSGGNTGELFF
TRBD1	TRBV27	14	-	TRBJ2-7	TGTGCCAGCAGAGGGACAGGGCAAGGTTACGAGCAGTACTTC	CASRGTGQGYEQYF
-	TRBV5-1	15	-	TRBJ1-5	TGCGCCAGCAGCTTGGTAGGGGCTAACAATCAGCCCCAGCATTTT	CASSLVGANNQPQHF
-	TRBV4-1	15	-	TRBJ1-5	TGCGCCAGCAGCTGGACTCAGGGGAACAATCAGCCCCAGCATTTT	CASSWTQGNNQPQHF
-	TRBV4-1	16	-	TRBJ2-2	TGCGCCAGCAGCCAAGGTCTCGGCCGGGGCACCGGGGAGCTGTTTTTT	CASSQGLGRGTGELFF
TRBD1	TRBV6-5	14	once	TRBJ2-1	TGTGCCAGCAGTCGACAGGGGAAGAGGAATGAGCAGTTCTTC	CASSRQGKRNEQFF
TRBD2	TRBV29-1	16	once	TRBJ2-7	TGCAGTGTTAGGGCCCCGCGGGAGGGGCACTCCTACGAGCAGTACTTC	CSVRAPREGHSYEQYF
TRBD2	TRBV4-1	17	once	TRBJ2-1	TGCGCCAGCAGCCAAGGGGGACTAGCGGGAGGATACAATGAGCAGTTCTTC	CASSQGGLAGGYNEQFF
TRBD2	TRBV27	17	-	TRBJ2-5	TGTGCCAGCAGCACTGCCGGGTATAGCGGGATTACGGAGACCCAGTACTTC	CASSTAGYSGITETQYF
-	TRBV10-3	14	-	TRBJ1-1	TGTGCCACCACGACAGGATCTATGAACACTGAAGCTTTCTTT	CATTTGSMNTEAFF